A selection of T cell receptor beta chains follows, all from one sample in a study of shared clonotypes between healthy human individuals. Sequencing was performed with immunoSEQ multiplex PCR; in TCRdb, only in-frame clones are kept and a portion is missing. The sample carries approximately 100,000 clones, over 65% recorded once. Sequencing was done on a sample of memory CD8+ T cells sorted from blood. These receptors all come from a woman under 40 in good health. Each CDR3 is given with its conserved first and last residue. The order of the fields is CDR3 DNA, CDR3 protein, J gene, clone size, D gene, V gene. A D gene is named only where the DNA matches it firmly. Rows give clone size only sometimes, using once, few, many, or a class for an expanded clone.

cdr3_nt: TGTGCCAGCAGTCCCACCCGATTAGCGGGAACCTACAATGAGCAGTTCTTC
cdr3_aa: CASSPTRLAGTYNEQFF
j_call: TRBJ2-1
clone_size: few
d_call: TRBD2
v_call: TRBV7-9

cdr3_nt: TGTGCCAGCAGCGTCCGCCCAAACCGGGCCGACAGACTCTACGAGCAGTACTTC
cdr3_aa: CASSVRPNRADRLYEQYF
j_call: TRBJ2-7
clone_size: .
d_call: .
v_call: TRBV9

cdr3_nt: TGTGCCAGCAGCAAGGGACTAGCGGGAGTTAAGGCCAATGAGCAGTTCTTC
cdr3_aa: CASSKGLAGVKANEQFF
j_call: TRBJ2-1
clone_size: .
d_call: TRBD2
v_call: TRBV5-6

cdr3_nt: TGTGCCAGCAGCCGAGACGTCGGACTAGCGGGAACCTACGAGCAGTACTTC
cdr3_aa: CASSRDVGLAGTYEQYF
j_call: TRBJ2-7
clone_size: many
d_call: TRBD2
v_call: TRBV14

cdr3_nt: TGTGCCAGCAGCTTCCAGGGAGATAATTCACCCCTCCACTTT
cdr3_aa: CASSFQGDNSPLHF
j_call: TRBJ1-6
clone_size: .
d_call: .
v_call: TRBV5-4

cdr3_nt: TGTGCCAGCAGTTTACGACTAGCGGGATTCTACGAGCAGTACTTC
cdr3_aa: CASSLRLAGFYEQYF
j_call: TRBJ2-7
clone_size: .
d_call: TRBD2
v_call: TRBV27

cdr3_nt: TGTGCCAGTGGGGACTCGAATCAGCCCCAGCATTTT
cdr3_aa: CASGDSNQPQHF
j_call: TRBJ1-5
clone_size: .
d_call: .
v_call: TRBV19

cdr3_nt: TGCAGCGTTGAAGAGGACTGGCACACCGGGGAGCTGTTTTTT
cdr3_aa: CSVEEDWHTGELFF
j_call: TRBJ2-2
clone_size: once
d_call: .
v_call: TRBV29-1

cdr3_nt: TGTGCCAGTAGTATAGTCCCCGGTCGGGACAGGGTCAATCAGCCCCAGCATTTT
cdr3_aa: CASSIVPGRDRVNQPQHF
j_call: TRBJ1-5
clone_size: .
d_call: TRBD1
v_call: TRBV19

cdr3_nt: TGTGCCAGCAGTTTATCGATAAGCACTGAAGCTTTCTTT
cdr3_aa: CASSLSISTEAFF
j_call: TRBJ1-1
clone_size: few
d_call: .
v_call: TRBV27

cdr3_nt: TGTGCCAGCAGCTTGGATACTAGCGGCTCCTACGAGCAGTACTTC
cdr3_aa: CASSLDTSGSYEQYF
j_call: TRBJ2-7
clone_size: .
d_call: TRBD2
v_call: TRBV5-8

cdr3_nt: TGCGCGACAGGGGTCCGGCAGCCCCAGCATTTT
cdr3_aa: CATGVRQPQHF
j_call: TRBJ1-5
clone_size: .
d_call: TRBD1
v_call: TRBV28

cdr3_nt: TGTGCCAGCAGTTATGCCGGGACATTTGAAGCTTTCTTT
cdr3_aa: CASSYAGTFEAFF
j_call: TRBJ1-1
clone_size: few
d_call: .
v_call: TRBV28

cdr3_nt: TGTGCCAGCAGTCCCCTGGGCGCAGGGGGCAGGGGCAATCAGCCCCAGCATTTT
cdr3_aa: CASSPLGAGGRGNQPQHF
j_call: TRBJ1-5
clone_size: .
d_call: TRBD1
v_call: TRBV28

cdr3_nt: TGTGCCAGCAGTTTATTTCGCCAGGGACTAGTCGCCGAGCAGTACTTC
cdr3_aa: CASSLFRQGLVAEQYF
j_call: TRBJ2-7
clone_size: few
d_call: TRBD2
v_call: TRBV28

cdr3_nt: TGTGCCAGCAGTGGAGGGGACAGAAACACCGGGGAGCTGTTTTTT
cdr3_aa: CASSGGDRNTGELFF
j_call: TRBJ2-2
clone_size: .
d_call: TRBD1
v_call: TRBV2

cdr3_nt: TGTGCCAGCAGCACTGGAGAGTGGGGGGATCAGCCCCAGCATTTT
cdr3_aa: CASSTGEWGDQPQHF
j_call: TRBJ1-5
clone_size: .
d_call: .
v_call: TRBV5-5

cdr3_nt: TGTGCCAGCAGTTGGGGCAGGGGGGGGACCTACGAGCAGTACTTC
cdr3_aa: CASSWGRGGTYEQYF
j_call: TRBJ2-7
clone_size: .
d_call: .
v_call: TRBV27

cdr3_nt: TGTGCCAGCAGTCCAAGGACAGGGCTGGAAAAACTGTTTTTT
cdr3_aa: CASSPRTGLEKLFF
j_call: TRBJ1-4
clone_size: .
d_call: TRBD1
v_call: TRBV27

cdr3_nt: TGTGCCAGTAGTCCTCCGGGACTGCTCAGCTACGAGCAGTACTTC
cdr3_aa: CASSPPGLLSYEQYF
j_call: TRBJ2-7
clone_size: .
d_call: .
v_call: TRBV19

cdr3_nt: TGTGCCAGCAGTTTATTACAGGGAGAGACAGATACGCAGTATTTT
cdr3_aa: CASSLLQGETDTQYF
j_call: TRBJ2-3
clone_size: many
d_call: .
v_call: TRBV28

cdr3_nt: TGTGCCAGCAGTACCCGACTAGCGGGGGTACACAATGAGCAGTTCTTC
cdr3_aa: CASSTRLAGVHNEQFF
j_call: TRBJ2-1
clone_size: .
d_call: TRBD2
v_call: TRBV28

cdr3_nt: TGTGCCAGCAGTGAGTCCGATACGCAGTATTTT
cdr3_aa: CASSESDTQYF
j_call: TRBJ2-3
clone_size: .
d_call: .
v_call: TRBV2

cdr3_nt: TGTGCCAGCAGCAACCACAGGGGAACTGGAAACACCATATATTTT
cdr3_aa: CASSNHRGTGNTIYF
j_call: TRBJ1-3
clone_size: many
d_call: TRBD1
v_call: TRBV7-1

cdr3_nt: TGTGCCAGCAGCTTATCAGCGGGAGATCGGGAGCAGTACTTC
cdr3_aa: CASSLSAGDREQYF
j_call: TRBJ2-5
clone_size: .
d_call: TRBD2
v_call: TRBV13

cdr3_nt: TGTGCCAGCGGTTCAAAGACCCAGTACTTC
cdr3_aa: CASGSKTQYF
j_call: TRBJ2-5
clone_size: .
d_call: .
v_call: TRBV6-4

cdr3_nt: TGTGCCAGCAGCCAAGAGGGCCGGGTATTCAATGAGCAGTTCTTC
cdr3_aa: CASSQEGRVFNEQFF
j_call: TRBJ2-1
clone_size: .
d_call: .
v_call: TRBV4-2

cdr3_nt: TGTGCCTGGACTATCGGGGGCGTAGGTACTGAAGCTTTCTTT
cdr3_aa: CAWTIGGVGTEAFF
j_call: TRBJ1-1
clone_size: .
d_call: .
v_call: TRBV30

cdr3_nt: TGTGCCAGCGGCCAGCGGGGGTACGGCAAAAACATTCAGTACTTC
cdr3_aa: CASGQRGYGKNIQYF
j_call: TRBJ2-4
clone_size: .
d_call: TRBD2
v_call: TRBV7-9

cdr3_nt: TGTGCCAGCAGCACGACCGACAGTTACCAACCTAACTCTGGGGCCAACGTCCTGACTTTC
cdr3_aa: CASSTTDSYQPNSGANVLTF
j_call: TRBJ2-6
clone_size: .
d_call: .
v_call: TRBV21-1

cdr3_nt: TGTGCCAGCAGTGCATCAGGCAGGGGGCTGGTCGACGAGCAGTACTTC
cdr3_aa: CASSASGRGLVDEQYF
j_call: TRBJ2-7
clone_size: .
d_call: TRBD1
v_call: TRBV27

cdr3_nt: TGTGCCAGCAGCCCGACAGGGGGACACGACATTCAGTACTTC
cdr3_aa: CASSPTGGHDIQYF
j_call: TRBJ2-4
clone_size: few
d_call: TRBD1
v_call: TRBV11-2

cdr3_nt: TGTGCCAGCACCGCACAGGCAGGGGGGACTACTGGCTACACCTTC
cdr3_aa: CASTAQAGGTTGYTF
j_call: TRBJ1-2
clone_size: once
d_call: TRBD1
v_call: TRBV27

cdr3_nt: TGCGCCAGCCAACAGGGGGCCGGGGAGCTGTTTTTT
cdr3_aa: CASQQGAGELFF
j_call: TRBJ2-2
clone_size: .
d_call: TRBD1
v_call: TRBV4-1

cdr3_nt: TGTGCCAGCAGCTTAGAGGGACAGGGAGGATGGCAGCCCCAGCATTTT
cdr3_aa: CASSLEGQGGWQPQHF
j_call: TRBJ1-5
clone_size: .
d_call: TRBD1
v_call: TRBV7-9

cdr3_nt: TGTGTCAGTCTTTTCTGGCGCGATTACGAGCAGTACTTC
cdr3_aa: CVSLFWRDYEQYF
j_call: TRBJ2-7
clone_size: .
d_call: .
v_call: TRBV7-5

cdr3_nt: TGTGCCAGCAGTGCGCTGGTCGCGGAAAATCAGCCCCAGCATTTT
cdr3_aa: CASSALVAENQPQHF
j_call: TRBJ1-5
clone_size: .
d_call: .
v_call: TRBV2

cdr3_nt: TGTGCCAGCAGTACCCGGACTAGTCAGGGGTACAATGAGCAGTTCTTC
cdr3_aa: CASSTRTSQGYNEQFF
j_call: TRBJ2-1
clone_size: many
d_call: .
v_call: TRBV28

cdr3_nt: TGTGCCCCGTTCGAGGGACCGGGACAGGGCGCCCCTGAAGCTTTCTTT
cdr3_aa: CAPFEGPGQGAPEAFF
j_call: TRBJ1-1
clone_size: .
d_call: TRBD1
v_call: TRBV5-6

cdr3_nt: TGTGCCACCAGCGCTAGCGGGGAATCCACAGATACGCAGTATTTT
cdr3_aa: CATSASGESTDTQYF
j_call: TRBJ2-3
clone_size: .
d_call: TRBD2
v_call: TRBV15

cdr3_nt: TGTGCCAGCAGTGGCACTAGCGGGAGTTACGAGCAGTACTTC
cdr3_aa: CASSGTSGSYEQYF
j_call: TRBJ2-7
clone_size: .
d_call: TRBD2
v_call: TRBV28

cdr3_nt: TGTGCCAGCAGCACGACAGATAATCAGCCCCAGCATTTT
cdr3_aa: CASSTTDNQPQHF
j_call: TRBJ1-5
clone_size: many
d_call: .
v_call: TRBV6-4

cdr3_nt: TGCGCCAGCAGCTTGGCCAGCACGGCGTACAATGAGCAGTTCTTC
cdr3_aa: CASSLASTAYNEQFF
j_call: TRBJ2-1
clone_size: .
d_call: .
v_call: TRBV5-1

cdr3_nt: TGCGCCAGCAGCCAAGGTCCATTTACCGGGGCCAGGGACGTTTATAGCAATCAGCCCCAGCATTTT
cdr3_aa: CASSQGPFTGARDVYSNQPQHF
j_call: TRBJ1-5
clone_size: .
d_call: .
v_call: TRBV4-1

cdr3_nt: TGTGCCAGCAGCGCGGGAACAAGACTAGCGGGAAGGACCGGGGAGCTGTTTTTT
cdr3_aa: CASSAGTRLAGRTGELFF
j_call: TRBJ2-2
clone_size: .
d_call: TRBD2
v_call: TRBV9

cdr3_nt: TGTGCCAGCAGCGGAGGTTTGTACGCCTACGAGCAGTACTTC
cdr3_aa: CASSGGLYAYEQYF
j_call: TRBJ2-7
clone_size: .
d_call: .
v_call: TRBV5-6

cdr3_nt: TGTGCCAGCAGCTTGGGACAGGGAAGAAGGGACTACGAGCAGTACTTC
cdr3_aa: CASSLGQGRRDYEQYF
j_call: TRBJ2-7
clone_size: .
d_call: TRBD1
v_call: TRBV5-6

cdr3_nt: TGTGCCAGCAGTTTTTACAATGAGCAGTTCTTC
cdr3_aa: CASSFYNEQFF
j_call: TRBJ2-1
clone_size: .
d_call: .
v_call: TRBV27

cdr3_nt: TGTGCCAGCAGTTACGGGCCGAGCTACGAGCAGTACTTC
cdr3_aa: CASSYGPSYEQYF
j_call: TRBJ2-7
clone_size: .
d_call: .
v_call: TRBV6-5

cdr3_nt: TGTGCCGGACCGCCACAGGGGGCAGATACTGAAGCTTTCTTT
cdr3_aa: CAGPPQGADTEAFF
j_call: TRBJ1-1
clone_size: .
d_call: TRBD1
v_call: TRBV6-1

cdr3_nt: TGTGCCAGCAGCGTAGGGAGCGGGAGGTCCTACAATGAGCAGTTCTTC
cdr3_aa: CASSVGSGRSYNEQFF
j_call: TRBJ2-1
clone_size: .
d_call: TRBD2
v_call: TRBV9

cdr3_nt: TGTGCCAGCAGTGAAGGACAGGGGGATAGTGGGGAGCAGTTCTTC
cdr3_aa: CASSEGQGDSGEQFF
j_call: TRBJ2-1
clone_size: few
d_call: TRBD1
v_call: TRBV6-4

cdr3_nt: TGTGCCAGCGGGAGGGTAAGCTTTTCAGATGAGCAGTTCTTC
cdr3_aa: CASGRVSFSDEQFF
j_call: TRBJ2-1
clone_size: .
d_call: TRBD2
v_call: TRBV27

cdr3_nt: TGTGCCACCAGCAGAGATGGCAGCGACACCGGGGAGCTGTTTTTT
cdr3_aa: CATSRDGSDTGELFF
j_call: TRBJ2-2
clone_size: few
d_call: .
v_call: TRBV15

cdr3_nt: TGTGCCAGCAGTTTGGTAGCGTCAGAGACCCAGTACTTC
cdr3_aa: CASSLVASETQYF
j_call: TRBJ2-5
clone_size: few
d_call: .
v_call: TRBV28